This TCR beta chain was captured by sequencing in a study of early T cells in non-severe SARS-CoV-2 infection. The V end lost 7 bases, the J end lost 4 bases, and 20 bases lay between the germline ends. Germline CDR1 MNHNS, CDR2 SASEGT. This CDR3 has 15 amino acids. Tagging with unique molecular identifiers was applied to individual cDNA molecules. Using its own MiXCR run on the 5' RACE reads, TCRdb lists one record per CDR3 protein. The sample has approximately 46,000 distinct CDR3 sequences; about a quarter are singletons. The chain employs TRBV6-1 and TRBJ2-7; D possibly uses TRBD1 or TRBD2 (5 bases each). Source: whole blood, taken at baseline. The TCR was taken from an adult who was a healthcare worker with PCR-confirmed SARS-CoV-2 infection or an uninfected control (not recorded which). The DNA for the CDR3 is TGTGCCAGCATCGCCGGGGCCCCCGGTGGGTACGAGCAGTACTTC. Translated, it gives CASIAGAPGGYEQYF.